These 19 T cell receptor beta chains share one sample of origin, sequenced in a study of CD8+CD57+ T cells in acquired aplastic anemia. CDR3 and TCR beta VDJ profiling relied on a genomic DNA template. TCRdb independently ran MiXCR on the reads; one entry per CDR3 protein. This sample carries over 200,000 distinct CDR3 sequences, 61% of them seen once, and the ten largest clones take less than 30%. Sequencing input: sorted CD4+, CD8+, or CD8+CD57+ T cells (not recorded which) from PBMCs. Every receptor here comes from a human donor in good health.

This clonotype came up many times. CDR3 loop: CASSTWTDGEKLFF. CDR3 in DNA: TGTGCCAGTAGTACCTGGACGGACGGTGAAAAACTGTTTTTT. J is TRBJ1-4 and V is TRBV19; D is undetermined. V lost 4 bases and J lost 7, with 13 bases in between. This CDR3 comprises 14 residues. Germline CDR1 is LNHDA and CDR2 is SQIVND (reference sequence). Full variable domain (rest looked up from reference TRBV19 and TRBJ1-4): DGGITQSPKYLFRKEGQNVTLSCEQNLNHDAMYWYRQDPGQGLRLIYYSQIVNDFQKGDIAEGYSVSREKKESFPLTVTSAQKNPTAFYLCASSTWTDGEKLFFGSGTQLSVL.

This clonotype appeared once. The chain employs TRBV29-1 and TRBJ1-5; D gene unclear. V was pared by 0 bases and J by 0 bases, with 3 bases between. There are 13 residues in the CDR3. Germline values: CDR1 SQVTM, CDR2 ANQGSEA. The CDR3 DNA reads as TGCAGCGTTGAAGAAGGTAGCAATCAGCCCCAGCATTTT. Translating gives CSVEEGSNQPQHF.

V gene TRBV20-1 combines with J gene TRBJ1-1, with TRBD1 as a possible D gene (6 bases). Germline V gene data show CDR1 as DFQATT and CDR2 as SNEGSKA (reference sequence). Trimming pared 3 bases from V and 6 bases from J, leaving 8 bases between. The CDR3 has 11 amino acids. Here the CDR3 reads CSASRTAEAFF. The CDR3 DNA is TGCAGTGCTAGCAGGACAGCTGAAGCTTTCTTT.

The rearrangement links TRBV25-1 to TRBJ2-2, with TRBD1 identical over 10 bases. The CDR3 spans 17 residues. Looked up from germline, CDR1 is MGHDK and CDR2 is SYGVNS. V dropped 4 bases and J dropped 3; count of bases not matched to a gene: 8. The CDR3 DNA is TGTGCCAGCAGTGCCTCCCCCGGGACAGGGGACACCGGGGAGCTGTTTTTT. Its protein product is CASSASPGTGDTGELFF.

This chain joins TRBV7-8 and TRBJ2-7; possibly TRBD1 for D (5 bases). Trimming took off 4 bases at V and 3 bases at J, with 16 bases between the two ends. The CDR3 is 15 amino acids. The V gene's germline CDR1 is SGHVS and CDR2 FQNEAQ. Written as DNA, the CDR3 is TGTGCCAGCAGCTCCTCAGGGATTCAGGACTACGAGCAGTACTTC. This codes for CASSSSGIQDYEQYF. Full variable domain (remainder filled in from reference TRBV7-8 and TRBJ2-7): GAGVSQSPRYKVAKRGQDVALRCDPISGHVSLFWYQQALGQGPEFLTYFQNEAQLDKSGLPSDRFFAERPEGSVSTLKIQRTQQEDSAVYLCASSSSGIQDYEQYFGPGTRLTVT.

As regards this clonotype: This could be a read error, since a much larger clone is one nucleotide away. The genes are TRBV9 and TRBJ1-2, with 7 positions matching TRBD1. J gave up 4 bases and V 7 bases, and 13 bases lay outside the gene matches. Germline V CDR1 and CDR2: SGDLS, YYNGEE. The CDR3 is 15 amino acids. The DNA for the CDR3 is TGTGCCAGCGGCCCGAGGGAGGGGGCGGGCTATGGCTACACCTTC. Translation: CASGPREGAGYGYTF.

The CDR3 loop is CASSFGQGQQPQHF. CDR3 nucleotides: TGTGCCAGCAGCTTCGGGCAGGGTCAACAGCCCCAGCATTTT. The V call is TRBV7-2, the J call TRBJ1-5; TRBD1 is a possible D gene (5 bases). The germline V and J ends were trimmed by 3 bases and 7 bases, with 13 bases remaining between them. The germline V gene has CDR1 SGHTA and CDR2 FQGNSA. The CDR3 length is 14 residues.

This clonotype was observed at least ten times. The chain links TRBV4-1 to TRBJ2-1; tentatively, D is TRBD1 (6 bases). CDR1 is MGHRA and CDR2 is YSYEKL in the germline V gene. The CDR3 has 10 amino acids. V was clipped by 8 bases and J by 9 bases, with 8 bases between them. Here the CDR3 reads CASGTSEQFF. The CDR3 DNA sequence: TGCGCCAGCGGGACAAGTGAGCAGTTCTTC.

The chain's CDR3 is CATSDVTGTGFNEQFF. As DNA, the CDR3 is TGTGCCACCAGTGATGTGACCGGGACGGGGTTCAATGAGCAGTTCTTC. The V and J genes are TRBV24-1 and TRBJ2-1; TRBD1 or TRBD2 may be the D gene (5 bases each). The germline V and J ends were trimmed by 3 bases and 6 bases, with 17 bases remaining between them. The CDR3 extends over 16 amino acids. From germline, CDR1 is KGHDR and CDR2 SFDVKD.

The V and J genes are TRBV9 and TRBJ2-2; D unclear. The CDR3 sequence is 14 residues long. Trimming removed 5 bases at V and 0 bases at J, with 8 bases between. Germline V gene lookup returns CDR1 SGDLS and CDR2 YYNGEE. The CDR3 DNA reads as TGTGCCAGCAGTCTTACGCCGAACACCGGGGAGCTGTTTTTT. Amino acid sequence: CASSLTPNTGELFF.

This chain joins TRBV10-1 and TRBJ2-5; TRBD2 is a possible D gene (6 bases). Germline-derived CDR1 and CDR2 are WNHNN and SYGVQD (reference sequence). The CDR3 is 18 amino acids. The V end was cut by 3 bases, the J end by 5 bases, with 25 bases between. CDR3 nucleotides: TGCGCCAGCAGTGATGCGACTAGTTTTCTTTATCCGAGGGAGACCCAGTACTTC. Translated, it gives CASSDATSFLYPRETQYF.

This chain links TRBV19 with TRBJ1-5; the match to TRBD1 covers 9 bases. CDR3 size: 14 residues. J gave up 7 bases and V 7 bases, and 8 bases lay outside the gene matches. Germline CDR1 LNHDA, CDR2 SQIVND (reference sequence). The DNA for the CDR3 is TGTGCCAGTATGGTGACAGGGGGTGGGCAGCCCCAGCATTTT. Translation: CASMVTGGGQPQHF.

This clonotype was detected only a few times. The chain joins TRBV7-2 to TRBJ1-1, with D maybe TRBD1 (6 bases). Germline V gene sequence: CDR1 SGHTA, CDR2 FQGNSA. The CDR3 contains 15 residues. The V gene lost 5 bases and the J gene lost 3 bases, with 16 bases spanning the gap. CDR3 amino acids: CASSGGQRRYTEAFF. The CDR3 nucleotides are TGTGCCAGCAGCGGCGGACAGAGAAGGTACACTGAAGCTTTCTTT.

The chain combines TRBV19 with TRBJ2-1; no clear D gene. CDR3 size: 17 residues. Trimming took 7 bases from V and 0 from J, leaving 19 bases between them. CDR1 is LNHDA and CDR2 is SQIVND in the germline V gene (reference sequence). The DNA of the CDR3 is TGTGCCAGTACCCTTGACCCTCGTGGGCTCTCCTACAATGAGCAGTTCTTC. This sequence encodes CASTLDPRGLSYNEQFF.

CDR3 nucleotide sequence: TGTGCCACCAGCAGTGAAAGGTGGGGCTACACCTTC. It yields the protein CATSSERWGYTF. V usage is TRBV15 and J usage is TRBJ1-2; D gene ambiguous. V was pared by 3 bases and J by 8 bases, with 10 bases between. The CDR3 consists of 12 residues. Per germline, CDR1 LNHNV and CDR2 YYDKDF (reference sequence).

This chain joins TRBV10-3 and TRBJ1-3, with 9 bases identical to TRBD1. CDR3 size: 14 residues. The germline CDR1 and CDR2 sequences are ENHRY and SYGVKD. Losses at the gene ends were 4 bases for V and 4 bases for J; bases not matched to a gene: 2. In nucleotides, the CDR3 is TGTGCCATCAGTGGGACAGGGGAAGGAAACACCATATATTTT. It translates to CAISGTGEGNTIYF.

This clonotype was observed many times. The chain recombines TRBV24-1 with TRBJ2-1, with D tentatively TRBD2 (7 bases). Germline CDR1 is KGHDR and CDR2 is SFDVKD. Trimming removed 2 bases from V and 5 bases from J, with 12 bases in between. The CDR3 spans 15 residues. CDR3 in amino acids: CATSDWEGVHNEQFF. CDR3 in DNA: TGTGCCACCAGTGATTGGGAGGGGGTACACAATGAGCAGTTCTTC.

The chain carries TRBV3-1 and TRBJ2-5, with 7 bases identical to TRBD1. The CDR3 is 16 amino acids. The germline V gene encodes CDR1 LGHDT and CDR2 YNNKEL (reference sequence). Trimming took 2 bases from V and 2 from J; bases not matched to a gene: 8. The CDR3 coding sequence is TGTGCCAGCAGCCAAACGAACAGGGGAAAGCAAGAGACCCAGTACTTC. Translation: CASSQTNRGKQETQYF.

This chain uses TRBV11-3 with TRBJ2-7; 11 positions match TRBD2. The CDR3 is 15 amino acids. Losses at the gene ends were 5 bases for V and 5 bases for J; bases not matched to a gene: 8. CDR1 and CDR2 from the germline V gene are SGHNT and YENEEA. CDR3 in amino acids: CASSEDLAGGDEQYF. The CDR3, as DNA: TGTGCCAGCAGCGAAGACCTAGCGGGAGGAGACGAGCAGTACTTC.